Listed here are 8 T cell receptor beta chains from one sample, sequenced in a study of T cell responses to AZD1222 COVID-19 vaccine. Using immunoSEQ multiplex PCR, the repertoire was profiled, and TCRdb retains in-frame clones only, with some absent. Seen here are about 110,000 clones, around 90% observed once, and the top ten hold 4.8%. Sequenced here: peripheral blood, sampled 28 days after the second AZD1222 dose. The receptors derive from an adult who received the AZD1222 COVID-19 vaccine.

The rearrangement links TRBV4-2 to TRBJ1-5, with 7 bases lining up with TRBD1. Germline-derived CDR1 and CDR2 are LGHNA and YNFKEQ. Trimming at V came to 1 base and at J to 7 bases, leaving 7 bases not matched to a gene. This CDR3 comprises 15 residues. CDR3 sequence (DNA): TGTGCCAGCAGCCAAGGACAGGGCGAAAGGCAGCCCCAGCATTTT. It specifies CASSQGQGERQPQHF.

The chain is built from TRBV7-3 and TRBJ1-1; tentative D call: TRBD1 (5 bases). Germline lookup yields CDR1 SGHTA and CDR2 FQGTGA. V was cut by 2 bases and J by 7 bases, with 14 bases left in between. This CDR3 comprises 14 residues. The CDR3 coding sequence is TGTGCCAGCAGCTTAGGGGCCTCCTCCAGTGAAGCTTTCTTT. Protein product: CASSLGASSSEAFF.

CDR3 in DNA: TGTGCCAGCAGTTCCCCGGGACAGCTAAGCTCCTACGAGCAGTACTTC. The encoded protein is CASSSPGQLSSYEQYF. The J gene is TRBJ2-7, the V gene TRBV27, with 7 bases lining up with TRBD1. Germline values: CDR1 MNHEY, CDR2 SMNVEV (reference sequence). The CDR3 is made up of 16 amino acids. V shed 4 bases and J 0 bases; nucleotides not matched to a gene: 9.

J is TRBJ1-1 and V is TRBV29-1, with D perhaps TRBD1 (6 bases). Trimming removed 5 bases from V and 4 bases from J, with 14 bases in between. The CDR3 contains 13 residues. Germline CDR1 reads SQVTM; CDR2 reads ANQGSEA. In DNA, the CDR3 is TGCAGCGTTCAGGGGAATAGTGGCACTGAAGCTTTCTTT. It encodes CSVQGNSGTEAFF.

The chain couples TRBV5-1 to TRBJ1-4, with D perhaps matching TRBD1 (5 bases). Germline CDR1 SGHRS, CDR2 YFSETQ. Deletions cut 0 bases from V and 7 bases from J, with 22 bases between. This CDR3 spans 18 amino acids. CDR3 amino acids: CASSLDVASRTGGEKLFF. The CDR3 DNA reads TGCGCCAGCAGCTTGGATGTGGCTTCGCGAACAGGTGGTGAAAAACTGTTTTTT.

The CDR3 loop is CASSPQRDSPLHF. CDR3 sequence (DNA): TGTGCCAGCTCACCACAAAGGGATTCACCCCTCCACTTT. The chain joins TRBV18 to TRBJ1-6; no clear D gene. This CDR3 comprises 13 residues. V lost 1 base and J lost 8, with 6 bases in between. The germline CDR1 and CDR2 sequences are KGHSH and LQKENI.

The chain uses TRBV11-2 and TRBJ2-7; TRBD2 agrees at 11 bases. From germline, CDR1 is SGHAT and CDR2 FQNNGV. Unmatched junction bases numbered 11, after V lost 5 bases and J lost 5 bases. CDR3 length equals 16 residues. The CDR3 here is CASSQSVAGGRDEQYF. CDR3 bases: TGTGCCAGCAGCCAATCCGTAGCGGGGGGGCGAGACGAGCAGTACTTC. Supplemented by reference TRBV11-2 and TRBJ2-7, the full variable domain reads EAGVAQSPRYKIIEKRQSVAFWCNPISGHATLYWYQQILGQGPKLLIQFQNNGVVDDSQLPKDRFSAERLKGVDSTLKIQPAKLEDSAVYLCASSQSVAGGRDEQYFGPGTRLTVT.

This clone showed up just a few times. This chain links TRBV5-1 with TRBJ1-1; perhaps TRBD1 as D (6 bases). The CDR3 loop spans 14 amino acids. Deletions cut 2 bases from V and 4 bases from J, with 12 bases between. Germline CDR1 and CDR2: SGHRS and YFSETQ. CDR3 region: CASSLGGGSTEAFF. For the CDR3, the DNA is TGCGCCAGCAGCTTAGGAGGGGGGAGCACTGAAGCTTTCTTT.